These 10 T cell receptor beta chains came from one sample sequenced in a study of blood T cell repertoires in COVID-19. The data were produced by immunoSEQ multiplex PCR, yet TCRdb's version contains in-frame clones alone and is incomplete. The data contain about 210,000 clones, about 89% of them singletons. The specimen was peripheral blood. Receptor source: a woman aged 35 to 49 with acute or convalescent COVID-19.

Concerning this clone: Relative to the germline gene, one junction end is altered; a read error may explain this. The genes are TRBV3-1 (or the pseudogene TRBV3-2) and TRBJ1-2; 8 bases map to TRBD1. The CDR3 runs 19 residues. Germline values: CDR1 LGHDT, CDR2 YNNKEL (reference sequence). The CDR3 DNA reads as TGTGCCAGCAGCCAACCCCGAGGTACAGGGGGTTTTTTGGTCTATAGCTACACCTTC. Its protein product is CASSQPRGTGGFLVYSYTF.

The chain links TRBV29-1 to TRBJ1-1, with a tentative D call TRBD1 (6 bases). Trimming removed 3 bases at V and 4 bases at J, with 15 bases between. The CDR3 loop spans 14 amino acids. Germline V CDR1 and CDR2: SQVTM, ANQGSEA. This CDR3 is CSVDEKGVGTEAFF. CDR3 bases: TGCAGCGTTGACGAGAAGGGGGTTGGCACTGAAGCTTTCTTT.

The genes are TRBV6-5 and TRBJ2-3; D possibly corresponds to TRBD2 (6 bases). Trimming shortened V by 2 bases and J by 2 bases, and 11 bases separated the two germline ends. The CDR3 covers 15 residues. The germline V gene encodes CDR1 MNHEY and CDR2 SVGAGI. The CDR3 region is CASSYGAGNTDTQYF. CDR3 DNA sequence: TGTGCCAGCAGTTACGGGGCGGGGAACACAGATACGCAGTATTTT.

In DNA, the CDR3 is TGTGCCAGCAGCCGGACAGGGGGCGAAGAGACCCAGTACTTC. This codes for CASSRTGGEETQYF. The V gene is TRBV5-4, the J gene TRBJ2-5; TRBD1 agrees at 11 bases. Germline CDR1 reads SGHNT; CDR2 reads YYREEE (reference sequence). Trimming removed 4 bases from V and 3 bases from J; junction bases left unmatched: 2. The CDR3 is made up of 14 amino acids.

The chain joins TRBV5-1 to TRBJ1-3; 8 bases line up with TRBD1. Germline V lookup: CDR1 SGHRS, CDR2 YFSETQ. V trimming: 4 bases; J trimming: 3 bases; junction bases outside the gene matches: 6. There are 15 residues in the CDR3. The CDR3 reads CASSRGQDDGNTIYF. CDR3 bases: TGCGCCAGCAGCAGGGGACAGGACGATGGAAACACCATATATTTT. Full variable domain (outside the CDR3, taken from reference TRBV5-1 and TRBJ1-3): KAGVTQTPRYLIKTRGQQVTLSCSPISGHRSVSWYQQTPGQGLQFLFEYFSETQRNKGNFPGRFSGRQFSNSRSEMNVSTLELGDSALYLCASSRGQDDGNTIYFGEGSWLTVV.

The V gene is TRBV5-1, the J gene TRBJ1-2; tentatively, D is TRBD1 (5 bases). Germline V lookup: CDR1 SGHRS, CDR2 YFSETQ. Between the trimmed V and J ends, which lost 7 bases and 2 bases, there was a span of 12 bases. There are 13 residues in the CDR3. The CDR3 region has the DNA TGCGCCAGCGGTTCGGGACTAAACTATGGCTACACCTTC. This sequence encodes CASGSGLNYGYTF.

The rearrangement uses TRBV5-4 and TRBJ1-1; 9 nucleotides agree with TRBD1. The ends lost 0 bases at V and 11 bases at J; junction bases unmatched: 5. In germline, CDR1 is SGHNT, CDR2 YYREEE (reference sequence). The CDR3 runs to 13 residues. CDR3 DNA: TGTGCCAGCAGCTTGGACAGGGGGCGAAAGGCTTTCTTT. This encodes CASSLDRGRKAFF. The whole variable domain, remainder taken from reference TRBV5-4 and TRBJ1-1, is ETGVTQSPTHLIKTRGQQVTLRCSSQSGHNTVSWYQQALGQGPQFIFQYYREEENGRGNFPPRFSGLQFPNYSSELNVNALELDDSALYLCASSLDRGRKAFFGQGTRLTVV.

This sequence joins TRBV6-5 and TRBJ1-1, with 7 bases fitting TRBD1. Germline CDR1 reads MNHEY; CDR2 reads SVGAGI. Losses at the gene ends were 11 bases for V and 6 bases for J; bases not matched to a gene: 3. This CDR3 spans 10 amino acids. The CDR3 is CAGGGAEAFF. The CDR3 coding sequence is TGTGCCGGAGGGGGCGCTGAAGCTTTCTTT.

The genes are TRBV19 and TRBJ2-6; D is perhaps TRBD2 (5 bases). V was cut by 4 bases and J by 0 bases, with 13 bases left in between. This CDR3 spans 17 amino acids. In germline, CDR1 is LNHDA, CDR2 SQIVND (reference sequence). This chain's CDR3 is CASSTRTASSGANVLTF. For the CDR3, the DNA is TGTGCCAGTAGTACACGGACTGCTAGCTCTGGGGCCAACGTCCTGACTTTC.

The rearrangement links TRBV11-2 to TRBJ2-3, with TRBD2 matching 8 bases. Per germline, CDR1 SGHAT and CDR2 FQNNGV. The V gene end was trimmed by 5 bases and the J gene end by 4 bases; junction bases not matched to a gene: 14. The CDR3 sequence is 17 residues long. The CDR3 nucleotides are TGTGCCAGCAGCCGGGGGGGCAGGGTCGGACTTCCAGATACGCAGTATTTT. As protein: CASSRGGRVGLPDTQYF.